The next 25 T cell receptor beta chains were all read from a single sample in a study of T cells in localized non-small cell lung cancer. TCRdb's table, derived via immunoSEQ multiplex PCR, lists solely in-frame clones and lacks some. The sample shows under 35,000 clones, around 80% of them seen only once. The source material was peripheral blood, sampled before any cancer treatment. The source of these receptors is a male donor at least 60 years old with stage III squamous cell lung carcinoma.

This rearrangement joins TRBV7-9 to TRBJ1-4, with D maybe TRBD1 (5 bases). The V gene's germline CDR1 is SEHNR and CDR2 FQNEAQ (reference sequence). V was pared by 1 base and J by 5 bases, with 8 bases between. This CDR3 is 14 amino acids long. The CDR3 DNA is TGTGCCAGCAGCTTAGTGGGGGGGAATGAAAAACTGTTTTTT. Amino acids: CASSLVGGNEKLFF.

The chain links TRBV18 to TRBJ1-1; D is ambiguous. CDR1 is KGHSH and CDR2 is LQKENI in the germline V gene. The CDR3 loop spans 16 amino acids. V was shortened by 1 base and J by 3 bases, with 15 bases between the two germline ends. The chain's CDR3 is CASSPRAGEADTEAFF. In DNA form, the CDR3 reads TGTGCCAGCTCACCACGGGCAGGCGAGGCGGACACTGAAGCTTTCTTT.

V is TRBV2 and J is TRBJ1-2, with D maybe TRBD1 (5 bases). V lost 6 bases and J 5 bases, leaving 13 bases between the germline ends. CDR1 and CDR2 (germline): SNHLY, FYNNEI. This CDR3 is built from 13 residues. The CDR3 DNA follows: TGTGCCAGCAGCGGGACGGAGGCTTATGGCTACACCTTC. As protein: CASSGTEAYGYTF. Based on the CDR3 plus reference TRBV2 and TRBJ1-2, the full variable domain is EPEVTQTPSHQVTQMGQEVILRCVPISNHLYFYWYRQILGQKVEFLVSFYNNEISEKSEIFDDQFSVERPDGSNFTLKIRSTKLEDSAMYFCASSGTEAYGYTFGSGTRLTVV.

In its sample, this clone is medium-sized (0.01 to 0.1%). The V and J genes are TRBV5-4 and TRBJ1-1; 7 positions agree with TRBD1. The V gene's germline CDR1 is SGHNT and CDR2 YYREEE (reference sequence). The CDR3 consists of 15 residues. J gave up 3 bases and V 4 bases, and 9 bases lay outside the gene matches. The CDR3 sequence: CASSLPTGPYTEAFF. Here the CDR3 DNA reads TGTGCCAGCAGCCTACCGACAGGGCCTTACACTGAAGCTTTCTTT.

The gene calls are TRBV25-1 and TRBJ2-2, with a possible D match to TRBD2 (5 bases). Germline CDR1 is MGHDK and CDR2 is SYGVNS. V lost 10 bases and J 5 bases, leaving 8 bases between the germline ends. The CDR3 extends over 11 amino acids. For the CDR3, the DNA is TGTGCCACCCGGGGAACCGGGGAGCTGTTTTTT. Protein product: CATRGTGELFF.

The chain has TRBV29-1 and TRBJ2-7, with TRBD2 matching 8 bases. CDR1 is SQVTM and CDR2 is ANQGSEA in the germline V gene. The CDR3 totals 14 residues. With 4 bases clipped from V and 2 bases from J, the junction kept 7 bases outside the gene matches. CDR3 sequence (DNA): TGCAGCGTTGCCTGGGGACTAGGTACCTACGAGCAGTACTTC. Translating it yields CSVAWGLGTYEQYF.

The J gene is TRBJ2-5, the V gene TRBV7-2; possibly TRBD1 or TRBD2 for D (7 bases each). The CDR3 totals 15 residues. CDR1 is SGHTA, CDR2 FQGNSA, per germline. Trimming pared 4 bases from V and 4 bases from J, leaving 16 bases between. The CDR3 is CASSSQTGRGETQYF. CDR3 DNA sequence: TGTGCCAGCAGCTCCCAGACAGGGAGGGGAGAGACCCAGTACTTC. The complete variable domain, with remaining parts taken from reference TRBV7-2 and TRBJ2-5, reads GAGVSQSPSNKVTEKGKDVELRCDPISGHTALYWYRQSLGQGLEFLIYFQGNSAPDKSGLPSDRFSAERTGGSVSTLTIQRTQQEDSAVYLCASSSQTGRGETQYFGPGTRLLVL.

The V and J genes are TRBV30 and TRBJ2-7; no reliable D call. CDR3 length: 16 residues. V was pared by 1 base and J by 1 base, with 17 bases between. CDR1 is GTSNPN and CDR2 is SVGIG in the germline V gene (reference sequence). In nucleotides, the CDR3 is TGTGCCTGGAGTGGGGTCCCGCGGCGTATGTCCTACGAGCAGTACTTC. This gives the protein CAWSGVPRRMSYEQYF.

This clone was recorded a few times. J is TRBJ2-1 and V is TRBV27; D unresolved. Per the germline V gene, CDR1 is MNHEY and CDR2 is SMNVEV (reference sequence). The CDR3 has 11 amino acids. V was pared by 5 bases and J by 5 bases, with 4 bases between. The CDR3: CASSANNEQFF. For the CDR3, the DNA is TGTGCCAGCAGTGCTAACAATGAGCAGTTCTTC.

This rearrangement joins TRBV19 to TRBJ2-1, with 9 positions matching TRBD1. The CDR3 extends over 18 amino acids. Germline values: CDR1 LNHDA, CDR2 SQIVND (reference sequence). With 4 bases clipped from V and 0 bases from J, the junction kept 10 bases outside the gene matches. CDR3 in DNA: TGTGCCAGTAGTACCCAAATACAGGGGGCCGGCTCCTACAATGAGCAGTTCTTC. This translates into CASSTQIQGAGSYNEQFF.

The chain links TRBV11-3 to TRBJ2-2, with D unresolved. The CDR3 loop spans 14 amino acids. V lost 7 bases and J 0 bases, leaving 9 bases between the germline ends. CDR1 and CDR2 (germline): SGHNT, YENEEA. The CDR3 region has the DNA TGTGCCAGCAAGCGACACGCGAACACCGGGGAGCTGTTTTTT. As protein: CASKRHANTGELFF.

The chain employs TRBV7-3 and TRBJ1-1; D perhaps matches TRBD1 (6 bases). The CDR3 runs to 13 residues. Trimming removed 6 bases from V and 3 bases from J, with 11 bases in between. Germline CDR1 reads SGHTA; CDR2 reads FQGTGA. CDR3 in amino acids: CASSLEGDTEAFF. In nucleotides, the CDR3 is TGTGCCAGCAGTTTAGAGGGGGACACTGAAGCTTTCTTT.

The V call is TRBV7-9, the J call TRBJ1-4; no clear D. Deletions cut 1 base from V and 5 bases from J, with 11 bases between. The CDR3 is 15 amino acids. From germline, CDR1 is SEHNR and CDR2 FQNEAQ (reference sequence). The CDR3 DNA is TGTGCCAGCAGCTTAGAAAGTACGGGAAATGAAAAACTGTTTTTT. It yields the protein CASSLESTGNEKLFF.

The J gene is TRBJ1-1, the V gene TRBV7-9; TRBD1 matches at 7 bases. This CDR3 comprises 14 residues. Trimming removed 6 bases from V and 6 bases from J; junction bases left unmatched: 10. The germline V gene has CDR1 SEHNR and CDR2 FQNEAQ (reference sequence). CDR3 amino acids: CASSYQGDLAEAFF. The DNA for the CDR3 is TGTGCCAGCAGTTACCAGGGGGATCTGGCTGAAGCTTTCTTT.

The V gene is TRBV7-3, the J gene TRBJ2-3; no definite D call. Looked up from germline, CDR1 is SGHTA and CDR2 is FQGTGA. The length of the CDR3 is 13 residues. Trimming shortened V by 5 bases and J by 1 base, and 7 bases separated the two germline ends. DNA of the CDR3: TGTGCCAGCAGCCGCTGGGGCACAGATACGCAGTATTTT. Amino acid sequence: CASSRWGTDTQYF.

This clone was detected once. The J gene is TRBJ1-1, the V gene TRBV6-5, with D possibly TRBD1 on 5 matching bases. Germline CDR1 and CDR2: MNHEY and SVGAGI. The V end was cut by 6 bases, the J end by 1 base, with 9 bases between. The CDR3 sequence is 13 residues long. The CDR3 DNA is TGTGCCAGCAGCCCCGGGACGAACACTGAAGCTTTCTTT. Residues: CASSPGTNTEAFF.

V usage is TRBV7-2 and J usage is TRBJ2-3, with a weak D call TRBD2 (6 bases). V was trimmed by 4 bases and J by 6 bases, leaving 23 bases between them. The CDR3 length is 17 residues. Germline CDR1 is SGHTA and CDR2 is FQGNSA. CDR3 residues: CASSSEGTPLWADTQYF. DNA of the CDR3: TGTGCCAGCAGCTCGGAGGGGACCCCACTTTGGGCGGATACGCAGTATTTT.

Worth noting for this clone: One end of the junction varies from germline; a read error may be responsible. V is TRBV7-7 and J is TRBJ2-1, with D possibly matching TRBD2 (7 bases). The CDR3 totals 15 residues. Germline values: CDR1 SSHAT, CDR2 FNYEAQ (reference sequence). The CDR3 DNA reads TGTGCTAGCAGCCCGGGGGCGGGAGTCTACAATGAGCAGTTCTTC. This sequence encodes CASSPGAGVYNEQFF. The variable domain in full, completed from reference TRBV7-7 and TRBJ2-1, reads GAGVSQSPRYKVTKRGQDVTLRCDPISSHATLYWYQQALGQGPEFLTYFNYEAQPDKSGLPSDRFSAERPEGSISTLTIQRTEQRDSAMYRCASSPGAGVYNEQFFGPGTRLTVL.

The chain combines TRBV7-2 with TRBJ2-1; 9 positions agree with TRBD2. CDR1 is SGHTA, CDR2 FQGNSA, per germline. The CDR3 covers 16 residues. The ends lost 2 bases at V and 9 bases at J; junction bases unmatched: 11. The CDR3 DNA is TGTGCCAGCAGCTTAAATCTCGGACTAGCGTCTGGTGAGCAGTTCTTC. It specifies CASSLNLGLASGEQFF.

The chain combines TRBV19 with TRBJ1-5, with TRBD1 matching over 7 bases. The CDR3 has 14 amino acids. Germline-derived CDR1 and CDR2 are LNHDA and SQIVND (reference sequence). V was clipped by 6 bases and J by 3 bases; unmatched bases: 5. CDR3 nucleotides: TGTGCCAGTAGGCAGGGGGGAGCCAATCAGCCCCAGCATTTT. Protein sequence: CASRQGGANQPQHF.

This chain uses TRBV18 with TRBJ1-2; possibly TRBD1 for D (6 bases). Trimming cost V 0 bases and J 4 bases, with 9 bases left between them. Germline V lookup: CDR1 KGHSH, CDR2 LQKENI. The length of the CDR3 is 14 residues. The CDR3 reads CASSPPDRTYGYTF. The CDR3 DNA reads TGTGCCAGCTCACCACCTGACAGGACCTATGGCTACACCTTC.

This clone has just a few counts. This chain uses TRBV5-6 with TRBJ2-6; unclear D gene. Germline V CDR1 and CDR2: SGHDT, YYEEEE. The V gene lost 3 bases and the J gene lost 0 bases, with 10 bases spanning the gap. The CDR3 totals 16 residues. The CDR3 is CASSWTWPSGANVLTF. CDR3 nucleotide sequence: TGTGCCAGCAGCTGGACCTGGCCCTCTGGGGCCAACGTCCTGACTTTC.

The CDR3 nucleotides read TGTGCCACCAACACTAGGTCCTCCTACGAGCAGTACTTC. The encoded protein is CATNTRSSYEQYF. The chain recombines TRBV2 with TRBJ2-7; tentative D call: TRBD2 (5 bases). V gave up 10 bases and J gave up 0 bases, with 13 bases separating them. CDR1 and CDR2 from the germline V gene are SNHLY and FYNNEI. The CDR3 extends over 13 amino acids.

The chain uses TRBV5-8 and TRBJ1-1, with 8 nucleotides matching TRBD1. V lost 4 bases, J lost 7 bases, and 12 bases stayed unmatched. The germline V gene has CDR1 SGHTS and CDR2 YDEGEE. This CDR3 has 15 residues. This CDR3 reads CASSRDLLGQGEAFF. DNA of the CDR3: TGTGCCAGCAGCCGAGACCTCTTAGGACAGGGTGAAGCTTTCTTT.

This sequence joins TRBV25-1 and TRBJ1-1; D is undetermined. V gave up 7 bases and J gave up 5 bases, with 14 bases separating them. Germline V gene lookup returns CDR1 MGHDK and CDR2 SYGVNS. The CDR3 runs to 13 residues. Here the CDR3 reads CASTTAEGTEAFF. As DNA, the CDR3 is TGTGCCAGCACCACCGCGGAAGGGACTGAAGCTTTCTTT.